This T cell receptor beta chain was identified during a study of cytotoxic CD8 clonotypes in ibrutinib-treated CLL. Study-wide background: Response samples were taken after a median about eleven months of treatment, range 6 to 36.

Profiling relied on immunoSEQ multiplex PCR, and the TCRdb table lists in-frame clones only, not all of them. The sample lists around 140,000 clones; approximately 80% were seen once. PBMCs were cryopreserved, and roughly 2 micrograms of genomic DNA from them went into TCR beta libraries. The V end was cut by 5 bases, the J end by 5 bases, with 12 bases between. The CDR3 loop spans 14 amino acids. Germline-derived CDR1 and CDR2 are MNHEY and SMNVEV (reference sequence). The chain employs TRBV27 and TRBJ1-4, with D perhaps matching TRBD1 (6 bases). Specimen: PBMCs, collected after 12 months of ibrutinib treatment. The clonotype originates from a human donor with chronic lymphocytic leukemia. For the CDR3, the DNA is TGTGCCAGCAGTGACCAGGGGAGGAATGAAAAACTGTTTTTT. This encodes CASSDQGRNEKLFF.